Below are 25 T cell receptor beta chains sequenced from a single sample in a study of response to subunit inactivated influenza vaccine. A single record per CDR3 protein comes from TCRdb applying MiXCR to the RT-PCR reads. The sample has some 550,000 distinct CDR3 sequences; roughly a quarter are singletons. The same data also went into a second study, on T cells expressing NK-cell markers. From that second work: The authors made TCR beta cDNA libraries by 5'RACE template switching. This switching added a universal primer site and UMIs.

Sequences were derived from CD4+ T cells sorted from PBMCs, sampled less than 13 days after vaccination. The receptors here all came from a man aged 50 or older who received an inactivated influenza vaccine.

The chain recombines TRBV7-2 with TRBJ2-7, with 7 positions matching TRBD2. Germline V gene lookup returns CDR1 SGHTA and CDR2 FQGNSA. The CDR3 is made up of 16 amino acids. J gave up 4 bases and V 2 bases, and 11 bases lay outside the gene matches. CDR3 loop: CASSLSSSSGAYEQYF. The DNA of the CDR3 is TGTGCCAGCAGCTTATCCTCAAGCAGCGGGGCGTACGAGCAGTACTTC.

The gene calls are TRBV20-1 and TRBJ1-3; the D gene is possibly TRBD1 (6 bases). The CDR3 has 15 residues. CDR1 and CDR2 from the germline V gene are DFQATT and SNEGSKA (reference sequence). The V end was cut by 0 bases, the J end by 4 bases, with 13 bases between. For the CDR3, the DNA is TGCAGTGCTAGAGATTACGGGGGCAGAGGAAACACCATATATTTT. Translated: CSARDYGGRGNTIYF.

This clonotype showed up just a few times. V gene TRBV15 combines with J gene TRBJ2-2, with 12 bases matching TRBD2. Germline CDR1 is LNHNV and CDR2 is YYDKDF (reference sequence). Trimming took 3 bases from V and 6 from J; bases not matched to a gene: 8. The CDR3 runs 17 residues. CDR3 amino acids: CATSRVTSGRFAGELFF. DNA of the CDR3: TGTGCCACCAGCAGGGTAACTAGCGGGAGGTTTGCCGGGGAGCTGTTTTTT.

The chain links TRBV6-1 to TRBJ1-1; D unclear. V shed 7 bases and J shed 2 bases, with 14 bases lying between them. The CDR3 totals 14 residues. From germline, CDR1 is MNHNS and CDR2 SASEGT. CDR3 DNA: TGTGCCAGCACCCTCGGAGTAGTAAACACTGAAGCTTTCTTT. Protein sequence: CASTLGVVNTEAFF.

This rearrangement joins TRBV20-1 to TRBJ2-5, with 10 bases that match TRBD1. V lost 2 bases and J lost 5; bases outside the gene matches: 8. Looked up from germline, CDR1 is DFQATT and CDR2 is SNEGSKA (reference sequence). The CDR3 consists of 15 residues. The CDR3 sequence: CSARTGQGILETQYF. The CDR3 coding sequence is TGCAGTGCTAGAACGGGACAGGGGATCTTGGAGACCCAGTACTTC.

The chain combines TRBV29-1 with TRBJ2-1; the match to TRBD2 covers 13 bases. This CDR3 region has 16 residues. After removal of 6 bases from V and 2 bases from J, the junction contained 7 bases not matched to a gene. From germline, CDR1 is SQVTM and CDR2 ANQGSEA. CDR3 nucleotides: TGCAGCGTAACGGGACTAGCGGGAAGGACCTACAATGAGCAGTTCTTC. Amino acids: CSVTGLAGRTYNEQFF.

The chain employs TRBV20-1 and TRBJ1-5; possible D gene TRBD1, 6 bases. The V end was cut by 4 bases, the J end by 0 bases, with 19 bases between. This CDR3 comprises 17 residues. The germline CDR1 and CDR2 sequences are DFQATT and SNEGSKA (reference sequence). CDR3 protein: CSATRGAPFSSNQPQHF. The CDR3 DNA reads TGCAGTGCTACCAGGGGCGCCCCTTTTAGTAGCAATCAGCCCCAGCATTTT.

This clonotype showed up just a few times. This rearrangement joins TRBV10-3 to TRBJ2-7, with 7 bases aligning to TRBD2. Losses at the gene ends were 3 bases for V and 10 bases for J; bases not matched to a gene: 12. This CDR3 has 14 residues. The V gene's germline CDR1 is ENHRY and CDR2 SYGVKD. CDR3 coding DNA: TGTGCCATCAGTGACTCCCGCGTTGGGGGGGGACAGTACTTC. Amino acid sequence: CAISDSRVGGGQYF.

This clonotype came up many times. The chain carries TRBV18 and TRBJ2-2; a possible D gene is TRBD1 (6 bases). Germline V gives CDR1 KGHSH, CDR2 LQKENI. This CDR3 comprises 18 residues. The V and J ends lost 3 bases and 0 bases respectively, with 17 bases between them. The CDR3 here is CASSPLPPTGANTGELFF. In nucleotides, the CDR3 is TGTGCCAGCTCACCCCTTCCACCGACAGGCGCGAACACCGGGGAGCTGTTTTTT. The full variable domain, rest sourced from reference TRBV18 and TRBJ2-2, is NAGVMQNPRHLVRRRGQEARLRCSPMKGHSHVYWYRQLPEEGLKFMVYLQKENIIDESGMPKERFSAEFPKEGPSILRIQQVVRGDSAAYFCASSPLPPTGANTGELFFGEGSRLTVL.

J is TRBJ1-1 and V is TRBV15; D perhaps matches TRBD1 (5 bases). This CDR3 is 14 amino acids long. Between the trimmed V and J ends, which lost 0 bases and 4 bases, there was a span of 9 bases. From germline, CDR1 is LNHNV and CDR2 YYDKDF (reference sequence). CDR3 sequence (DNA): TGTGCCACCAGCAGAGACAGGGTTGGCACTGAAGCTTTCTTT. Translation gives CATSRDRVGTEAFF.

This clonotype was detected only a few times. This rearrangement joins TRBV29-1 to TRBJ2-4; D is uncertain. The ends were cut back, 1 base at V and 6 bases at J, with 4 bases in the middle. The CDR3 runs to 11 residues. Germline loops: CDR1 SQVTM, CDR2 ANQGSEA. This chain's CDR3 is CSVEGGNIQYF. The DNA of the CDR3 is TGCAGCGTTGAAGGTGGAAACATTCAGTACTTC.

This clonotype was recorded a few times. The chain links TRBV4-2 to TRBJ2-3; D is unresolved. Germline V CDR1 and CDR2: LGHNA, YNFKEQ. The CDR3 is 14 residues long. V shed 0 bases and J shed 4 bases, with 8 bases lying between them. The CDR3 nucleotides are TGTGCCAGCAGCCAAGATAGGCTAGCAGATACGCAGTATTTT. Translation: CASSQDRLADTQYF.

The rearrangement links TRBV6-1 to TRBJ1-3, with 10 bases fitting TRBD1. CDR1 MNHNS and CDR2 SASEGT come from the germline V gene. V was clipped by 6 bases and J by 4 bases; unmatched bases: 12. The CDR3 totals 17 residues. The CDR3 DNA sequence: TGTGCCAGCAGCCGCTCCGCGGGACAGGGGTTCGGAAACACCATATATTTT. Translated: CASSRSAGQGFGNTIYF.

This clonotype was seen repeatedly, ten times or more. The rearrangement links TRBV7-2 to TRBJ2-3; D perhaps matches TRBD1 (6 bases). CDR3 length: 15 residues. CDR1 and CDR2 from the germline V gene are SGHTA and FQGNSA. The V gene lost 2 bases and the J gene lost 5 bases, with 14 bases spanning the gap. The CDR3 DNA reads as TGTGCCAGCAGCTTACAGGGGTTGGTAGGAGATACGCAGTATTTT. Residues: CASSLQGLVGDTQYF.

In its sample, this clonotype was seen a few times. V and J are TRBV7-9 and TRBJ2-2, with no clear D. CDR1 is SEHNR, CDR2 FQNEAQ, per germline (reference sequence). Trimming pared 1 base from V and 2 bases from J, leaving 5 bases between. The CDR3 has 14 residues. CDR3: CASSLDYNTGELFF. CDR3 bases: TGTGCCAGCAGCTTAGACTATAACACCGGGGAGCTGTTTTTT.

The chain employs TRBV20-1 and TRBJ2-7, with unresolved D. This CDR3 has 12 amino acids. Germline values: CDR1 DFQATT, CDR2 SNEGSKA (reference sequence). V lost 4 bases, J lost 4 bases, and 11 bases lay in between. CDR3 sequence: CSANQNRYEQYF. The DNA of the CDR3 is TGCAGTGCTAACCAGAACAGATACGAGCAGTACTTC.

The chain joins TRBV7-9 to TRBJ1-3, with D uncertain. The germline V and J ends were trimmed by 5 bases and 2 bases, with 16 bases remaining between them. This CDR3 contains 16 residues. Germline CDR1 is SEHNR and CDR2 is FQNEAQ (reference sequence). The CDR3 reads CASSLLVRVTGNTIYF. DNA of the CDR3: TGTGCCAGCAGCCTCCTGGTGAGGGTTACTGGAAACACCATATATTTT.

The chain joins TRBV29-1 to TRBJ2-7; no firm D call. Germline V gene sequence: CDR1 SQVTM, CDR2 ANQGSEA. V shed 7 bases and J shed 3 bases, with 13 bases lying between them. CDR3 length: 12 residues. CDR3 in DNA: TGCAGCGCGGGTAGGAGAGGCTACGAGCAGTACTTC. Translation: CSAGRRGYEQYF.

V gene TRBV12-3 or TRBV12-4 combines with J gene TRBJ2-2; D is perhaps TRBD2 (5 bases). This CDR3 has 12 amino acids. V dropped 8 bases and J dropped 6 bases, with 10 bases sitting between them. CDR3 protein: CASGSRAGELFF. As DNA, the CDR3 is TGTGCCAGCGGGAGTCGGGCCGGGGAGCTGTTTTTT.

This clonotype was counted only a few times. The V gene is TRBV9, the J gene TRBJ1-4, with TRBD1 matching 7 bases. From germline, CDR1 is SGDLS and CDR2 YYNGEE. The trim removed 0 bases at V and 7 bases at J, leaving 6 bases unmatched. CDR3 length: 15 residues. CDR3 nucleotides: TGTGCCAGCAGCGTAGGAGGGGGCCAGGGTGAAAAACTGTTTTTT. It specifies CASSVGGGQGEKLFF. The whole variable domain, remainder taken from reference TRBV9 and TRBJ1-4, is DSGVTQTPKHLITATGQRVTLRCSPRSGDLSVYWYQQSLDQGLQFLIQYYNGEERAKGNILERFSAQQFPDLHSELNLSSLELGDSALYFCASSVGGGQGEKLFFGSGTQLSVL.

The J gene is TRBJ2-1, the V gene TRBV27, with TRBD2 matching over 8 bases. The CDR3 has 15 amino acids. Germline lookup yields CDR1 MNHEY and CDR2 SMNVEV (reference sequence). J lost 8 bases, V lost 3 bases, and 9 bases had no gene match. DNA of the CDR3: TGTGCCAGCAGTTTGCGACTAGCGCGTGAGGATGAGCAGTTCTTC. It specifies CASSLRLAREDEQFF.

A few counts support this clonotype. The chain couples TRBV5-5 to TRBJ2-5; the match to TRBD2 covers 14 bases. Per germline, CDR1 SGHKS and CDR2 YYEKEE (reference sequence). The CDR3 sequence is 17 residues long. V lost 0 bases, J lost 4 bases, and 5 bases stayed unmatched. The DNA of the CDR3 is TGTGCCAGCAGCTTGGGACTAGCGGGGGGGCAGTCAGAGACCCAGTACTTC. Its protein product is CASSLGLAGGQSETQYF. Using reference TRBV5-5 and TRBJ2-5 for the parts outside the CDR3, the full variable domain is DAGVTQSPTHLIKTRGQQVTLRCSPISGHKSVSWYQQVLGQGPQFIFQYYEKEERGRGNFPDRFSARQFPNYSSELNVNALLLGDSALYLCASSLGLAGGQSETQYFGPGTRLLVL.

This clonotype was detected only a few times. This chain connects TRBV3-1 to TRBJ2-5, with a weak D call TRBD1 (5 bases). Germline V gene lookup returns CDR1 LGHDT and CDR2 YNNKEL (reference sequence). The CDR3 is 15 amino acids. V dropped 1 base and J dropped 5 bases, with 14 bases sitting between them. The CDR3 DNA follows: TGTGCCAGCAGCCAAGCGTCCAGGGTTGAGGAGACCCAGTACTTC. This gives the protein CASSQASRVEETQYF.

The chain carries TRBV7-2 and TRBJ1-6, with D possibly being TRBD1 (5 bases). CDR3 length: 15 residues. V lost 1 base and J lost 8, with 12 bases in between. Germline V lookup: CDR1 SGHTA, CDR2 FQGNSA. CDR3 amino acids: CASSLGPSTDSPLHF. CDR3 sequence (DNA): TGTGCCAGCAGCTTAGGGCCCTCGACAGATTCACCCCTCCACTTT.

This clonotype was picked up a small number of times. The rearrangement links TRBV7-8 to TRBJ2-3, with TRBD2 matching over 7 bases. This CDR3 is 16 amino acids long. V lost 2 bases, J lost 5 bases, and 10 bases stayed unmatched. The germline V gene has CDR1 SGHVS and CDR2 FQNEAQ. CDR3 DNA: TGTGCCAGCAGCTTACAGACTAGCTGGAGTGGAGATACGCAGTATTTT. Residues: CASSLQTSWSGDTQYF.